These 18 T cell receptor beta chains share one sample of origin, sequenced in a study of blood T cell repertoires in COVID-19. Clones were read by immunoSEQ multiplex PCR, and TCRdb kept only the in-frame ones, dropping some. The table records about 250,000 clones, approximately 86% of them present only once. The material sequenced was peripheral blood. Source of these receptors: a woman aged 60-75 years who had recovered from COVID-19.

The chain recombines TRBV7-2 with TRBJ1-2; TRBD1 aligns across 9 bases. The CDR3 totals 15 residues. V was pared by 2 bases and J by 6 bases, with 7 bases of the junction left unmatched. CDR1 is SGHTA and CDR2 is FQGNSA in the germline V gene. CDR3 protein: CASSLTGTGIHGYTF. CDR3 DNA: TGTGCCAGCAGCTTAACCGGGACAGGGATCCATGGCTACACCTTC.

J is TRBJ1-4 and V is TRBV6-5; 7 nucleotides match TRBD1. Trimming removed 6 bases from V and 4 bases from J; junction bases left unmatched: 5. The CDR3 has 14 amino acids. The germline V gene has CDR1 MNHEY and CDR2 SVGAGI. The CDR3 DNA is TGTGCCAGCAGAGGGGGCAGCTTTAATGAAAAACTGTTTTTT. It encodes CASRGGSFNEKLFF.

This clone appeared a single time. This rearrangement joins TRBV5-1 to TRBJ2-7; 8 bases line up with TRBD2. The trim removed 4 bases at V and 2 bases at J, leaving 8 bases unmatched. The CDR3 is 15 amino acids. Germline loops: CDR1 SGHRS, CDR2 YFSETQ. CDR3 protein: CASSPRSGGPYEQYF. The CDR3 region has the DNA TGCGCCAGCAGCCCTCGAAGCGGGGGTCCCTACGAGCAGTACTTC.

This chain links TRBV10-2 with TRBJ2-1; 10 bases align to TRBD1. J lost 6 bases, V lost 8 bases, and 7 bases had no gene match. CDR1 is WSHSY, CDR2 SAAADI, per germline. CDR3 length equals 14 residues. In nucleotides, the CDR3 is TGCGCCAGCCGAAGACAGGGGGCTATCAATGAGCAGTTCTTC. Its protein is CASRRQGAINEQFF.

The J gene is TRBJ2-7, the V gene TRBV5-1, with 7 bases matching TRBD1. Looked up from germline, CDR1 is SGHRS and CDR2 is YFSETQ. The CDR3 is 16 amino acids. Trimming took 3 bases from V and 0 from J; bases not matched to a gene: 9. DNA of the CDR3: TGCGCCAGCAGCTCGGATCCGACAGGGAACTCCTACGAGCAGTACTTC. Translation: CASSSDPTGNSYEQYF. Together with reference TRBV5-1 and TRBJ2-7, the CDR3 gives the full variable domain: KAGVTQTPRYLIKTRGQQVTLSCSPISGHRSVSWYQQTPGQGLQFLFEYFSETQRNKGNFPGRFSGRQFSNSRSEMNVSTLELGDSALYLCASSSDPTGNSYEQYFGPGTRLTVT.

The chain combines TRBV14 with TRBJ1-1; D is undetermined. CDR3 length: 14 residues. CDR1 is SGHDN and CDR2 is FVKESK in the germline V gene. V was cut by 0 bases and J by 5 bases, with 10 bases left in between. CDR3 sequence (DNA): TGTGCCAGCAGCCAAGAACCATTCTATACTGAAGCTTTCTTT. Amino acid sequence: CASSQEPFYTEAFF.

The chain links TRBV5-1 to TRBJ2-1; 7 nucleotides agree with TRBD1. V gave up 0 bases and J gave up 7 bases; unmatched junction bases: 10. This CDR3 is built from 16 residues. Germline V gene lookup returns CDR1 SGHRS and CDR2 YFSETQ. The CDR3 nucleotides read TGCGCCAGCAGCTTGGCAGGGGGAGACATAGAAAATGAGCAGTTCTTC. Its protein is CASSLAGGDIENEQFF.

This rearrangement joins TRBV14 to TRBJ2-1, with a weak D call TRBD1 (6 bases). The CDR3 runs to 15 residues. Germline CDR1 reads SGHDN; CDR2 reads FVKESK. V was shortened by 1 base and J by 10 bases, with 17 bases between the two germline ends. CDR3 DNA: TGTGCCAGCAGCCAAGTTGGGGGCGCGCCAGGCGAGCAGTTCTTC. Protein product: CASSQVGGAPGEQFF.

This sequence joins TRBV18 and TRBJ1-5, with 7 bases that match TRBD1. Germline assignment: CDR1 KGHSH and CDR2 LQKENI. This CDR3 is 14 amino acids long. The ends lost 5 bases at V and 7 bases at J; junction bases unmatched: 8. CDR3 coding DNA: TGTGCCAGCTCATCGAACAGGGGAGACCAGCCCCAGCATTTT. Translating gives CASSSNRGDQPQHF.

In this sample, this clone turned up once. As DNA, the CDR3 is TGCGCCAGCAGCCGCGGGACTAGCACAGATACGCAGTATTTT. Protein: CASSRGTSTDTQYF. This chain links TRBV5-1 with TRBJ2-3, with D perhaps TRBD2 (6 bases). Deletions cut 4 bases from V and 0 bases from J, with 9 bases between. Germline V gene sequence: CDR1 SGHRS, CDR2 YFSETQ. The CDR3 runs 14 residues. Full variable domain (outside the CDR3, taken from reference TRBV5-1 and TRBJ2-3): KAGVTQTPRYLIKTRGQQVTLSCSPISGHRSVSWYQQTPGQGLQFLFEYFSETQRNKGNFPGRFSGRQFSNSRSEMNVSTLELGDSALYLCASSRGTSTDTQYFGPGTRLTVL.

The genes are TRBV5-1 and TRBJ2-3; 15 bases are a match to TRBD2. CDR1 and CDR2 from the germline V gene are SGHRS and YFSETQ. The CDR3 extends over 16 amino acids. Losses at the gene ends were 4 bases for V and 6 bases for J; bases not matched to a gene: 6. The DNA for the CDR3 is TGCGCCAGCAGCCCCGGACTAGCGGGGGGGTTGGATACGCAGTATTTT. Its protein product is CASSPGLAGGLDTQYF.

This clone was seen only once. This chain joins TRBV2 and TRBJ2-7; TRBD1 matches at 8 bases. V lost 6 bases and J lost 5; bases outside the gene matches: 0. Germline V gene data show CDR1 as SNHLY and CDR2 as FYNNEI. CDR3 size: 11 residues. CDR3 nucleotides: TGTGCCAGCAGGACAGGGGACGAGCAGTACTTC. This gives the protein CASRTGDEQYF. Variable domain in full (rest from reference TRBV2 and TRBJ2-7): EPEVTQTPSHQVTQMGQEVILRCVPISNHLYFYWYRQILGQKVEFLVSFYNNEISEKSEIFDDQFSVERPDGSNFTLKIRSTKLEDSAMYFCASRTGDEQYFGPGTRLTVT.

The chain combines TRBV4-1 with TRBJ2-7, with 7 bases that match TRBD1. The CDR3 has 14 amino acids. Unmatched junction bases numbered 5, after V lost 4 bases and J lost 2 bases. CDR1 is MGHRA and CDR2 is YSYEKL in the germline V gene. The CDR3 spells CASSPGGWAYEQYF. DNA for the CDR3: TGCGCCAGCAGCCCAGGGGGTTGGGCCTACGAGCAGTACTTC.

The J gene is TRBJ2-7, the V gene TRBV4-2; 9 nucleotides match TRBD2. The trim removed 5 bases at V and 7 bases at J, leaving 9 bases unmatched. The CDR3 consists of 14 residues. Germline CDR1 LGHNA, CDR2 YNFKEQ. The CDR3 region has the DNA TGTGCCAGCAGCGGACGACTAGCGGCCGGAGAGCAGTACTTC. Translating it yields CASSGRLAAGEQYF.

This rearrangement joins TRBV7-2 to TRBJ1-5; D gene ambiguous. V gave up 2 bases and J gave up 2 bases, with 7 bases separating them. Germline values: CDR1 SGHTA, CDR2 FQGNSA. There are 14 residues in the CDR3. CDR3: CASSLTFGNQPQHF. Written as DNA, the CDR3 is TGTGCCAGCAGCTTAACTTTTGGCAATCAGCCCCAGCATTTT.

The rearrangement uses TRBV28 and TRBJ1-3, with TRBD1 matching 10 bases. The trim removed 6 bases at V and 3 bases at J, leaving 11 bases unmatched. The length of the CDR3 is 17 residues. Germline CDR1 and CDR2: MDHEN and SYDVKM. The CDR3 protein is CASSPGQGVQIGNTIYF. The DNA of the CDR3 is TGTGCCAGCAGCCCAGGACAGGGGGTCCAAATTGGAAACACCATATATTTT. Full variable domain (outside the CDR3, taken from reference TRBV28 and TRBJ1-3): DVKVTQSSRYLVKRTGEKVFLECVQDMDHENMFWYRQDPGLGLRLIYFSYDVKMKEKGDIPEGYSVSREKKERFSLILESASTNQTSMYLCASSPGQGVQIGNTIYFGEGSWLTVV.

The chain recombines TRBV3-1 (or the pseudogene TRBV3-2) with TRBJ1-4, with a tentative D call TRBD1 (6 bases). Per germline, CDR1 LGHDT and CDR2 YNNKEL (reference sequence). The length of the CDR3 is 14 residues. Trimming stripped 4 bases from V and 7 bases from J, with 13 bases between. The DNA for the CDR3 is TGTGCCAGCAGCCTTACAGGGTTGGGTGAAAAACTGTTTTTT. It encodes CASSLTGLGEKLFF.

The V call is TRBV6-2 or TRBV6-3, the J call TRBJ2-5; 11 nucleotides line up with TRBD2. The CDR3 spans 18 residues. The ends lost 6 bases at V and 0 bases at J; junction bases unmatched: 12. In germline, CDR1 is MNHEY, CDR2 SVGEGT. The CDR3 sequence: CASSTPRSSGGDQETQYF. The DNA of the CDR3 is TGTGCCAGCAGCACCCCCCGGAGTAGCGGGGGGGACCAAGAGACCCAGTACTTC.